Included here is one T cell receptor beta chain sequence, with context. The libraries were made with immunoSEQ v3.0 at survey level. The assay was immunoSEQ multiplex PCR, and TCRdb's table has in-frame clones only and misses some. The sample lists some 20,000 clones; around nine tenths were seen once. Germline V gene sequence: CDR1 MDHEN, CDR2 SYDVKM. CDR3 length: 14 residues. V dropped 5 bases and J dropped 4 bases, with 14 bases sitting between them. The data stem from a study of long-term antiretroviral therapy in people with HIV. Overall study context: About a decade before 2015, the earliest samples were taken when ART was typically delayed.

The receptor's source is a middle-aged man with HIV. The specimen was unsorted PBMCs, collected 0.5 years after starting antiretroviral therapy. The gene calls are TRBV28 and TRBJ1-2, with D possibly TRBD1 on 6 matching bases. CDR3 nucleotide sequence: TGTGCCAGCAGTCCGCCAGGGGTAGGCTATGGCTACACCTTC. As protein: CASSPPGVGYGYTF.